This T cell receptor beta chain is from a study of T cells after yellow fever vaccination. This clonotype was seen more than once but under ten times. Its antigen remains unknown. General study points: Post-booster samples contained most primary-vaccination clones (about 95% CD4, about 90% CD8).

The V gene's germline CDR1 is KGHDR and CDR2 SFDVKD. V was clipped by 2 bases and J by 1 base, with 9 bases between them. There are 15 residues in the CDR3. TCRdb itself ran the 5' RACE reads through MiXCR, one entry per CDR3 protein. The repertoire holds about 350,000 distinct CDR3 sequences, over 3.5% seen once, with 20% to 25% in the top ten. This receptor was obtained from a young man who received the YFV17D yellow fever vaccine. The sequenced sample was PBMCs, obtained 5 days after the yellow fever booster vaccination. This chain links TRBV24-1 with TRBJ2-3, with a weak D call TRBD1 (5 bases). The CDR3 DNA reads TGTGCCACCAGTGATTCGGGCAGGGGCACAGATACGCAGTATTTT. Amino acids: CATSDSGRGTDTQYF.